Listed here are 5 T cell receptor beta chains from one sample, sequenced in a study of tumor-infiltrating lymphocytes in primary liver carcinoma. Reverse transcription of around 0.45 ug total RNA with a constant-region primer produced TCR beta cDNA. Nested multiplex PCR, run for three rounds with slightly modified ARM-PCR, yielded TCR beta libraries. Running approximately 10 cycles apiece, the first two PCR rounds relied on TRBV1-TRBV30 forward primers together with a C-beta reverse primer. TCRdb passed the multiplex PCR reads through MiXCR, listing each CDR3 protein once. Of roughly 200,000 distinct CDR3 sequences listed, 85% are singletons. Without any cell sorting, roughly 18-34 mg of bulk tissue yielded co-extracted RNA and DNA. Input material: tumor tissue from primary liver carcinoma. These receptors all come from a man aged 40-49 years with primary liver carcinoma and hepatitis B virus infection.

In regard to this clonotype: One end of the junction is discordant with germline, which a read error may explain. The rearrangement joins TRBV6-2 or TRBV6-3 to TRBJ2-7; 9 bases fit TRBD1. Germline values: CDR1 MNHEY, CDR2 SVGEGT. The CDR3 is made up of 14 amino acids. For the CDR3, the DNA is TGTGCCAGAAGTTCAAGGACAGGGGAGTACGAGCAGTACTTC. It specifies CARSSRTGEYEQYF.

Comments on this clonotype: Compared with germline, one end of the junction differs, possibly owing to a read error. The V call is TRBV29-1, the J call TRBJ2-2, with 7 bases fitting TRBD1. Looked up from germline, CDR1 is SQVTM and CDR2 is ANQGSEA. The CDR3 has 13 amino acids. The CDR3 DNA is TGCAGCGTAGGACAGGCGGTCACCGCGGAGCTGTTCTTT. Its translation: CSVGQAVTAELFF.

In regard to this clonotype: The junction departs from the called germline gene at one end, perhaps through a read error. The gene calls are TRBV6-5 and TRBJ1-6, with D unresolved. CDR3 length: 15 residues. Germline V gene lookup returns CDR1 MNHEY and CDR2 SVGAGI. The CDR3 region is CARSYSIQVHSPLHF. DNA of the CDR3: TGTGCCAGGAGTTACTCAATCCAGGTTCATTCACCCCTCCACTTT.

Comment on this clonotype: A single base separates this from a much larger clone, so it may be a read error. The V call is TRBV28, the J call TRBJ2-4; D is unresolved. The germline gives CDR1 MDHEN, CDR2 SYDVKM. Trimming took 2 bases from V and 7 from J, leaving 12 bases between them. The CDR3 extends over 14 amino acids. CDR3 sequence: CASSLRAFGNIQYF. CDR3 DNA sequence: TGTGCCAGCAGTTTAAGGGCGTTTGGGAACATTCAGTACTTC.

In regard to this clonotype: A junction end diverges from the germline sequence, so it may reflect a read error. The V and J genes are TRBV11-2 and TRBJ2-5; 7 nucleotides align to TRBD2. Germline V gene lookup returns CDR1 SGHAT and CDR2 FQNNGV. The CDR3 has 15 residues. The CDR3 region has the DNA TGTGCCAGTAGCTTACCCGTGCAGGGAGGGGAGGCCCAGTACTTC. Translation gives CASSLPVQGGEAQYF.